This passage covers 2 T cell receptor beta chains from one sample sequenced in a study of cytomegalovirus exposure and HLA in healthy donors. PCR primers comprised 60 Vbeta and 13 Jbeta primers. The repertoire was sequenced with immunoSEQ multiplex PCR; TCRdb's copy has only in-frame clones and lacks some. This sample has tens of thousands of clones, with about 73% found just once. Sequenced material: PBMCs. These receptors were obtained from a woman aged 45-65 years in good health and CMV-seropositive.

The chain uses TRBV28 and TRBJ2-5; 11 nucleotides line up with TRBD2. CDR3 length: 16 residues. J lost 1 base, V lost 4 bases, and 5 bases had no gene match. Germline V CDR1 and CDR2: MDHEN, SYDVKM. Here the CDR3 DNA reads TGTGCCAGCAGTTCCCCTAGCGGGGGGCTCCAAGAGACCCAGTACTTC. Its translation: CASSSPSGGLQETQYF.

The genes are TRBV7-8 and TRBJ2-7; 7 nucleotides align to TRBD1. The V segment lost 1 base and the J segment 6 bases; nucleotides outside the gene matches: 12. CDR3 size: 16 residues. Looked up from germline, CDR1 is SGHVS and CDR2 is FQNEAQ. The CDR3 here is CASSLDAGQGVGEQYF. Here the CDR3 DNA reads TGTGCCAGCAGCTTAGATGCAGGGCAGGGGGTAGGCGAGCAGTACTTC.